The rows below give T cell receptor beta chains drawn from one sample of a study of blood T cell repertoires in COVID-19. TCRdb's table, derived via immunoSEQ multiplex PCR, lists solely in-frame clones and lacks some. This table has 250,000 to 300,000 clones, roughly 85% appearing once. The sample comprised peripheral blood. The receptors shown here come from a middle-aged man with active or convalescent COVID-19. CDR3s leave out the opening cysteine and the closing phenylalanine or tryptophan.

V	CDR3
TRBV11-2	ASSLVSGQGYSLGYGYT
TRBV25-1	ASSPGPIRGTQY
TRBV5-5	ASSYTQTGTPSAF
TRBV9	ASSVVQGINEQY
TRBV2	ASSEQGYTEAF
TRBV5-8	ASSLHWEQY
TRBV4-2	ASSPGLAGTRNEQF
TRBV2	ASRGQGSNNEQF
TRBV3-1/TRBV3-2	ASSRPGTVAYEQY
TRBV2	ASSVHYVLAKNIQY
TRBV19	ASSPLDRGDEKLF
TRBV2	ASSEAPGTSGTNEQF
TRBV28	ASSSTGLVPYEQY
TRBV3-1/TRBV3-2	ASSRARQASYEQY
TRBV18	ASSLNGQGSAYGYT
TRBV25-1	ASSELRGDRENGYT
TRBV6-2/TRBV6-3	ASSSGRRQPQH